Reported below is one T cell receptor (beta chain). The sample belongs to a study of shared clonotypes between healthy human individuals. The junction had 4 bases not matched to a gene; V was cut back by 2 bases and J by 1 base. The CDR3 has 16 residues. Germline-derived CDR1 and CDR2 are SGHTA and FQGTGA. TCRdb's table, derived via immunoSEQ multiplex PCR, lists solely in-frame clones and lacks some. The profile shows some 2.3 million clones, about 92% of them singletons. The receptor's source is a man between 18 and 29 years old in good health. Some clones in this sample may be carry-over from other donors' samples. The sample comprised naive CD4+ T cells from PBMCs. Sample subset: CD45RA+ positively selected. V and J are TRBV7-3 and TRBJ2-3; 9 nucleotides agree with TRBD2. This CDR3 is CASSLGAGGRTDTQYF. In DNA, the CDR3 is TGTGCCAGCAGCTTAGGAGCGGGGGGACGCACAGATACGCAGTATTTT.